This T cell receptor beta chain derives from a study of blood T cells in healthy people across ages. At the level of the study: Capture by template switching was about one barcoded beta molecule per two T cells.

PCR was performed a second time for roughly 6 to 12 cycles using a sample-barcoded 5' primer and a J-beta primer mix. Carrying 12 random nucleotides, a template-switch adaptor labeled each individual cDNA molecule. A single record per CDR3 protein comes from TCRdb applying MiXCR to the 5' RACE reads. The sample has roughly 800,000 distinct CDR3 sequences, roughly 34% seen once. On this clonotype itself: The antigen remains unidentified.

The CDR3 sequence is 14 residues long. Looked up from germline, CDR1 is SGHDT and CDR2 is YYEEEE. V lost 0 bases and J 5 bases, leaving 9 bases between the germline ends. Study observations and caveats: It was held that diversity estimates obtained from one million T cells represented underestimates. Any changes in expanded clonotypes were possibly confounded, as donor CMV status remained unknown.

The clonotype originates from a man between 18 and 29 years old in good health. V usage is TRBV5-6 and J usage is TRBJ2-4, with a weak D call TRBD1 (6 bases). Sequencing was performed on blood. The CDR3 is CASSLGTVENIQYF. Written as DNA, the CDR3 is TGTGCCAGCAGCTTGGGGACAGTGGAAAACATTCAGTACTTC.